This T cell receptor (beta chain) stems from a study of blood T cell repertoires in COVID-19 (dated by TCRdb to about 2020). Looking at the study overall: Samples from collaborators originated in the United States, Italy and Spain and spanned both the acute and convalescent phases of COVID-19. The sample metadata nearly always contained a de-identified subject ID, COVID-19 status, age in years and sex. A freely available public database, intended as a resource for researchers studying the immune response to SARS-CoV-2, is where the repertoires were released. Where HLA class I and class II types were available, the types were taken from metadata supplied by the sample provider, not from assay-based typing. The dataset comprised deeply sampled blood TCRbeta repertoires from subjects exposed to, actively infected with, or recovered from COVID-19. Samples were obtained from the ongoing ImmuneRACE study (first 160 participants) and from over 1,000 subjects provided by 6 global collaborators. The material from the prospective study consisted of cDNA or gDNA derived from T cells, B-cell-depleted T cells, or PBMCs.

The immunoSEQ Assay, a bias-controlled multiplex PCR, was used to amplify TCRbeta CDR3 regions from genomic DNA. Per the authors' processing: The number of nucleated cells in each sample was estimated from the amplification of reference gene primers within the assay. To quantify the absolute abundance of each unique TCRbeta CDR3 rearrangement, sequence reads were collapsed and filtered. For each sample, productive Simpson clonality was calculated as the square root of Simpson's diversity index across productive rearrangements. Held by TCRdb, this immuneACCESS table contains in-frame sequences only and omits some clones. Under half of the omission traces to an unresolved V gene where checked; the cause of the rest is unknown. V and J calls and clone size are as listed in that table; D and trimming were resolved from the DNA. For this sample there are roughly 63,000 clones; approximately 79% appear just once. Together, the top ten hold less than 10% of the sample.

General findings and caveats noted by the study authors: The amount of clinical and demographic metadata varied by source and participant and was provided uncurated.

Collaborating institutions collected whole blood in K2EDTA tubes following their own protocols. Collaborator samples were shipped for TCRbeta analysis as frozen whole blood, isolated PBMCs, or DNA extracted from either sample type. Based on the germline V gene (reference sequence), the CDR1 and CDR2 sequences are LNHDA and SQIVND. V has 2 bases trimmed and J has 5 bases trimmed; junction bases matching no gene number 0. From its cysteine to its phenylalanine, the CDR3 spans 14 amino acids. Just the 42-base CDR3 DNA is kept, in frame starting at base 1. Note on this clone: Which antigen it targets is not known. Per-base qualities were not stored, and no clone one base away is much larger.

The receptor's source is a human donor in a cohort sampled during active COVID-19. Rearrangement joined TRBV19 to TRBJ2-2; the central 9 bases match TRBD2. Sequenced input: peripheral blood. The DNA sequence follows: TGTGCCAGTAGTATAAGCGGGGGGACCGGGGAGCTGTTTTTT. This encodes CASSISGGTGELFF.